This T cell receptor (beta chain) was retrieved from a study of blood T cell repertoires in COVID-19. Study-wide context: Samples of COVID-19 (acute and convalescent) were obtained from the United States, Italy and Spain. T cells, B-cell-depleted T cells, or PBMCs provided the cDNA or gDNA that served as material.

Concerning this clone itself: Different DNA sequences within this sample yield the same CDR3.

Cohorts were determined from participant-reported clinical history. Trimming removed 2 bases from V and 4 bases from J, with 6 bases in between. The CDR3 length is 13 residues. Germline CDR1 SGDLS, CDR2 YYNGEE. As handled by the study authors: Nucleated cell counts were estimated from reference gene primer amplification. Assay used: immunoSEQ multiplex PCR; TCRdb lists only in-frame clones, some missing. The DNA was the basis for D and trimming; V, J and clone size are from that table. The sample records almost 350,000 clones, 88% being singletons. The TCR originated in a woman in her thirties who had been exposed to COVID-19. The material sequenced was PBMCs or T cells enriched from blood (not recorded which). The V call is TRBV9, the J call TRBJ2-2; the D gene is possibly TRBD2 (6 bases). The CDR3 sequence is CASSVGGTGELFF. The CDR3 coding sequence is TGTGCCAGCAGCGTGGGGGGCACCGGGGAGCTGTTTTTT.